This is a list of T cell receptor beta chains from one sample in a study of T cells in Graves' hyperthyroidism and ophthalmopathy. TCRdb analysed the multiplex PCR reads with MiXCR anew, one entry per CDR3 protein. Counted here are hundreds of thousands of distinct CDR3 sequences, more than 45% occurring once; the ten biggest clones make up about 7.9%. Sequences were obtained from peripheral blood or thyroid tissue (not recorded which). The receptors shown here come from a woman between 18 and 30 years old with Graves' hyperthyroidism. The CDR3 runs from the conserved cysteine through the conserved F or W. A D gene is named only where the DNA matches it firmly. Clone size appears in some rows only: once, few, many, or a class for an expanded clone.

d_call j_call v_call clone_size cdr3_nt cdr3_aa
TRBD1 TRBJ2-5 TRBV7-6 . TGTGCCAGCAGCTCGACGATGGACAGGCTCCAAGAGACCCAGTACTTC CASSSTMDRLQETQYF
. TRBJ1-2 TRBV7-2 . TGTGCCAGCAGTTACGGGGGGATACTTAACTATGGCTACACCTTC CASSYGGILNYGYTF
. TRBJ1-5 TRBV9 . TGTGCCAGCAGCCCGAGGGACACTAATCAGCCCCAGCATTTT CASSPRDTNQPQHF
. TRBJ1-5 TRBV19 . TGTGACCATTATAGCAATCAGCCCCAGCATTTT CDHYSNQPQHF
. TRBJ1-6 TRBV7-9 . TGTGCCAGCAGCCTAGGGGGGGCGCTCACACCCCTCCACTTT CASSLGGALTPLHF
. TRBJ2-5 TRBV29-1 . TGCAGCACCGAGGGACTCCTGGGTGGGGAGACCCAGTACTTC CSTEGLLGGETQYF
. TRBJ1-5 TRBV20-1 few TGCAGTGCTAGAGATTGGGTATTTCAGGATCAGCCCCAGCATTTT CSARDWVFQDQPQHF
. TRBJ1-3 TRBV9 many TGTGCCAGCAGCTGGAGAGCCGAGACAGGAAACACCATATATTTT CASSWRAETGNTIYF
TRBD1 TRBJ2-7 TRBV24-1 . TGTGCCACCAGTGATGGCGGGACAGGAAACGAGCAGTACTTC CATSDGGTGNEQYF
TRBD1 TRBJ2-7 TRBV7-9 . TGTGCCTGGAATCGGGACAGGGCTGGGGAGCAGTACTTC CAWNRDRAGEQYF
. TRBJ1-5 TRBV10-3 . TGTGCCTGCCGGGGCCTGGGCAATCAGCCCCAGCATTTT CACRGLGNQPQHF
. TRBJ1-3 TRBV20-1 few TGCAGTGCTACGGACGGCTCTGGAAACACCATATATTTT CSATDGSGNTIYF